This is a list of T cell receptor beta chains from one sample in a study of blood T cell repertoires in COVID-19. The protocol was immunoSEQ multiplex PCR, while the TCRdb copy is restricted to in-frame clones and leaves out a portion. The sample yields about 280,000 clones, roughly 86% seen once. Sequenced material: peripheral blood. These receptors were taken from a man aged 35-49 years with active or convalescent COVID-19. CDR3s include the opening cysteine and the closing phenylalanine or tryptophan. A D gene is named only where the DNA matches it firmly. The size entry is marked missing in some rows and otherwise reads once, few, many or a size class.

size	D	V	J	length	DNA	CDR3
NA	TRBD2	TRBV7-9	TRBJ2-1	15	TGTGCCAGCAGCTTGGGACTAGCGGGTTACAATGAGCAGTTCTTC	CASSLGLAGYNEQFF
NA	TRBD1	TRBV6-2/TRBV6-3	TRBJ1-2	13	TGTGCCAGCAGCCTGGGACAGGCAGGGCGCTACACCTTC	CASSLGQAGRYTF
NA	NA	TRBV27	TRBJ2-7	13	TGTGCCAGCAGTTTGGGGGGTGTAGGGGAGCAGTACTTC	CASSLGGVGEQYF
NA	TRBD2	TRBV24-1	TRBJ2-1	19	TGTGCCACCAGTGATACGGGACATACTCTAGCGGGGGGGAACAATGAGCAGTTCTTC	CATSDTGHTLAGGNNEQFF
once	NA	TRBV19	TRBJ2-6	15	TGTGCCAGTAGGGAGGGGACGACAGGGGCCAACGTCCTGACTTTC	CASREGTTGANVLTF
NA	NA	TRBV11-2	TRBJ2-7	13	TGTGCCAGCAGCTTAGTTCGTGCGGGGGAGCAGTACTTC	CASSLVRAGEQYF
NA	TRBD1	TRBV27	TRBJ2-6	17	TGTGCCAGACCAGAATGGGACAGCAGCTCTGGGGCCAACGTCCTGACTTTC	CARPEWDSSSGANVLTF
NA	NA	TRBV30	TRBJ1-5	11	TGTGCCTGGAGTGACGGCGCGGCCCAGCATTTT	CAWSDGAAQHF
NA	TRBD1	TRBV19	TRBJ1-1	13	TGTGCCAGTAGTATTAGGCAGGGGGCTGAAGCTTTCTTT	CASSIRQGAEAFF
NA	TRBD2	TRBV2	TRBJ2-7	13	TGTGCCAGCAGACGAGCGGGGACCTACGAGCAGTACTTC	CASRRAGTYEQYF
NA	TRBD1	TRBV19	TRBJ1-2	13	TGTGCCAGTAGTAGGACAGGGCTCTATGGCTACACCTTC	CASSRTGLYGYTF
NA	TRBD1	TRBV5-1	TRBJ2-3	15	TGCGCCAGCAGGTTAAGGACAGGCGACACAGATACGCAGTATTTT	CASRLRTGDTDTQYF
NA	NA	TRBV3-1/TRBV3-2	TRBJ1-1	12	TGTGCCAGCAGCCAAGGGTGGGCAGAAGCTTTCTTT	CASSQGWAEAFF
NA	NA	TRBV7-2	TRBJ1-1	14	TGTGCCAGCAGCTTAGTTCAAGGGGGCACTGAAGCTTTCTTT	CASSLVQGGTEAFF
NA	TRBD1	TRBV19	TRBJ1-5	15	TGTGCCAGTAGTATCCGGCCAGGGGGAAGTCAGCCCCAGCATTTT	CASSIRPGGSQPQHF
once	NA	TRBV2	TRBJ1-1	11	TGTGCCAGCAGAGACAATTTTAGGAACTTCTTT	CASRDNFRNFF
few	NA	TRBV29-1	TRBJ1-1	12	TGCAGCGTTGAACTAGAAAACACTGAAGCTTTCTTT	CSVELENTEAFF
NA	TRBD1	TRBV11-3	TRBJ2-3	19	TGTGCCAGCAGCTTACAGCCGTTCAGGGACAGGGGCCACACAGATACGCAGTATTTT	CASSLQPFRDRGHTDTQYF
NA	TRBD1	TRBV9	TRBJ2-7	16	TGTGCCAGCAGCGTAGAAGGGACAGGTGATCTCGACGAGCAGTACTTC	CASSVEGTGDLDEQYF
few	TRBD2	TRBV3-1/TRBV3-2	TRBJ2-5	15	TGTGCCAGCAGCCAAGCGATAGCGGGGGGGGAGACCCAGTACTTC	CASSQAIAGGETQYF
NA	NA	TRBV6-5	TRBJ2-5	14	TGTGCCAGCAGTAGCGGACAGCCCGCGGAGACCCAGTACTTC	CASSSGQPAETQYF
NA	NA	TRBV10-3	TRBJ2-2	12	TGTGCCAGCGAAACTCGGGCCGGGGAGCTGTTTTTT	CASETRAGELFF
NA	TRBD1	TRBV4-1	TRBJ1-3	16	TGCGCCAGCAGCCAAGGACAGGGCGGCTCTGGAAACACCATATATTTT	CASSQGQGGSGNTIYF
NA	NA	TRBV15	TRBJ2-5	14	TGTGCCACCTCGATGACTAGACACCAAGAGACCCAGTACTTC	CATSMTRHQETQYF
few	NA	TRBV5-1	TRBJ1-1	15	TGCGCCAGCAGCCCGACCGGGGGAAGGAACACTGAAGCTTTCTTT	CASSPTGGRNTEAFF
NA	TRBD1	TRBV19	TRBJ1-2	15	TGTGCCAGTAGATTCCGGGACAGGGGAGGTGATGGCTACACCTTC	CASRFRDRGGDGYTF
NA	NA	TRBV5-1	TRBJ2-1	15	TGCGCCAGCAGCTTGGTGCCACAGGGAAACAATGAGCAGTTCTTC	CASSLVPQGNNEQFF
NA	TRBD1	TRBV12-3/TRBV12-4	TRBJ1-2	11	TGTGCCAGCAGTCAGGGGGAGGGCTACACCTTC	CASSQGEGYTF
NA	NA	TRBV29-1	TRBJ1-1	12	TGCAGCGTTGAACAGGGTTTGACTGAAGCTTTCTTT	CSVEQGLTEAFF
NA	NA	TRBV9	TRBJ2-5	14	TGTGCCAGCAGCGAACCGGACAAAGAAGAGACCCAGTACTTC	CASSEPDKEETQYF
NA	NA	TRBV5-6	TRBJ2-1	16	TGTGCCAGCAGCCTCCCGGGTCTGAGCTCCTACAATGAGCAGTTCTTC	CASSLPGLSSYNEQFF
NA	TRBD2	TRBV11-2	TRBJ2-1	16	TGTGCCAGCAGTCCCCCGGGACTAGCAACAAATAATGAGCAGTTCTTC	CASSPPGLATNNEQFF
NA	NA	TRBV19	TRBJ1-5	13	TGTGCCAGTAGTATAGATGCGTCTCAGCCCCAGCATTTT	CASSIDASQPQHF
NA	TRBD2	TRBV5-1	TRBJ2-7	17	TGCGCCAGCAGCCTTAGAGGGAGGGTTTTAGGGTCCTACGAGCAGTACTTC	CASSLRGRVLGSYEQYF
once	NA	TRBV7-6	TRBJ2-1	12	TGTGCCAGCAGCTTAGTTGGCCATGAGCAGTTCTTC	CASSLVGHEQFF
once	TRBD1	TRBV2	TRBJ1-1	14	TGTGCCAGCACCCCCGACAGGGGATTCACTGAAGCTTTCTTT	CASTPDRGFTEAFF
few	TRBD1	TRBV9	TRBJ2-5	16	TGTGCCAGCAGCGTAACCCCCCAGGGGGATGGGGAGACCCAGTACTTC	CASSVTPQGDGETQYF
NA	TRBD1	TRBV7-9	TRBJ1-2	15	TGTGCCAGCAGCTTAGGCTGGGGACAGAGCTATGGCTACACCTTC	CASSLGWGQSYGYTF
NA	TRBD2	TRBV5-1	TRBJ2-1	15	TGCGCCAGCAGCCCGGCGGGGGGAAACTACAATGAGCAGTTCTTC	CASSPAGGNYNEQFF
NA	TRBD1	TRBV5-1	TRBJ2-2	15	TGCGCCAGCAGCCAGGACAGGGGGAACACCGGGGAGCTGTTTTTT	CASSQDRGNTGELFF
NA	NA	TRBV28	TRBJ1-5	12	TGTGCCAGCAGGGAGAGCAATCAGCCCCAGCATTTT	CASRESNQPQHF
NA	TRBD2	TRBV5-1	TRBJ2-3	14	TGCGCCAGCACTCCCGGGACTAGCGGAGATACGCAGTATTTT	CASTPGTSGDTQYF
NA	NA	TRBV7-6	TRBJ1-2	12	TGTGCCAGCAGCACCCGAGGTTATGGCTACACCTTC	CASSTRGYGYTF
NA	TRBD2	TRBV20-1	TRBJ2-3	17	TGCAGTGCTAGTGGACCCTGGATGGGGGGGAGCACAGATACGCAGTATTTT	CSASGPWMGGSTDTQYF
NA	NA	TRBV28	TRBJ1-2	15	TGTGCCAGCAGTTTACAGGGGACCACCGGCTATGGCTACACCTTC	CASSLQGTTGYGYTF
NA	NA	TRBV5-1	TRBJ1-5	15	TGCGCCAGCAGCTTGGACGGAGGCCCCAATCAGCCCCAGCATTTT	CASSLDGGPNQPQHF
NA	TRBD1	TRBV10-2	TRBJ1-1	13	TGCGCCAGCGTTGGACAGGGAGGGACTGAAGCTTTCTTT	CASVGQGGTEAFF
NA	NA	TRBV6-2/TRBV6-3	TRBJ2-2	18	TGTGCCAGCAGTCAAAGCCCAGGGAATAGCTACCGGGTTTGGGAGCTGTTTTTT	CASSQSPGNSYRVWELFF
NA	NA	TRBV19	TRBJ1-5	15	TGTGCCAGTAGTCCCCGGGCCACTAGGGTTCAGCCCCAGCATTTT	CASSPRATRVQPQHF
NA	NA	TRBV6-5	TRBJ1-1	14	TGTGCCAGCAGTCTACAGGGAAGGAACACTGAAGCTTTCTTT	CASSLQGRNTEAFF
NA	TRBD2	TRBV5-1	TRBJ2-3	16	TGCGCCAGCAGCTTGGCCGGGACTAGAGGGGGGGATACGCAGTATTTT	CASSLAGTRGGDTQYF
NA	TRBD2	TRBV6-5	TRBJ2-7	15	TGTGCCAGCATCTTCAGTACGGGGGAGCGGGGAAGCCTGTACTTC	CASIFSTGERGSLYF
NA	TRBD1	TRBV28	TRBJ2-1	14	TGTGCCAGCAGCCCGGGACAGGGGGCTTCTGAGCAGTTCTTC	CASSPGQGASEQFF
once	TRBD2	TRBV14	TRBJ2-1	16	TGTGCCAGCAGCCAAGCGGGGGGGCTCCCTTACAATGAGCAGTTCTTC	CASSQAGGLPYNEQFF
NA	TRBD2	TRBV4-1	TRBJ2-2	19	TGCGCCAGCAGCCAAGAGACTAGCGGGAGGGGAGCGAACACCGGGGAGCTGTTTTTT	CASSQETSGRGANTGELFF